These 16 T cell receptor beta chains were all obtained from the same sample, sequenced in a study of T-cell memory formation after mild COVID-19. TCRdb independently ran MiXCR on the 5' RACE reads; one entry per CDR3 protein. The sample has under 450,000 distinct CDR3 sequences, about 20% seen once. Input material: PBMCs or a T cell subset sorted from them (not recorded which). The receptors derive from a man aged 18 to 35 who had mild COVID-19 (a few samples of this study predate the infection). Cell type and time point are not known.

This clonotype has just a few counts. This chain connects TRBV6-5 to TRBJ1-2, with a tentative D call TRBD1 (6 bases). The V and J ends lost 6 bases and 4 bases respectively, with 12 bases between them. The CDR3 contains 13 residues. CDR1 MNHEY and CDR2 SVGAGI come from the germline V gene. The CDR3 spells CASSYRALYGYTF. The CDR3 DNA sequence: TGTGCCAGCAGCTACAGGGCACTCTATGGCTACACCTTC.

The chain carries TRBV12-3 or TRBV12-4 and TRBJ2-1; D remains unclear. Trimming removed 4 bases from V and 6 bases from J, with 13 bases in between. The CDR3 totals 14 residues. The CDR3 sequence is CASSSHPEINEQFF. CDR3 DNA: TGTGCCAGCAGTTCTCACCCAGAGATCAATGAGCAGTTCTTC.

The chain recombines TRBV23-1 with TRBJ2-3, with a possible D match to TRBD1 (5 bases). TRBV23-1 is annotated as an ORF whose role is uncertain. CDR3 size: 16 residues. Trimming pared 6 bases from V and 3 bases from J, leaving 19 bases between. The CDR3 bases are TGCGCCAGCAGCAGGGATAGCAGGGTATCGACAGATACGCAGTATTTT. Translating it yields CASSRDSRVSTDTQYF.

The chain's CDR3 is CASGRTSGGDTGELFF. The CDR3 nucleotides are TGTGCTAGTGGCAGGACTAGCGGGGGAGACACCGGGGAGCTGTTTTTT. The chain is built from TRBV12-5 and TRBJ2-2, with TRBD2 matching over 13 bases. V lost 6 bases, J lost 3 bases, and 4 bases stayed unmatched. Germline CDR1 LGHNT, CDR2 FRNRAP. The CDR3 covers 16 residues.

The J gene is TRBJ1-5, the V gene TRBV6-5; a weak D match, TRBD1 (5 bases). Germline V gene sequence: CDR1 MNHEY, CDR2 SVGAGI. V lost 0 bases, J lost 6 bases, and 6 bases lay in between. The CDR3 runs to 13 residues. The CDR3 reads CASSYSGVQPQHF. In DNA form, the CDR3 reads TGTGCCAGCAGTTACTCAGGGGTTCAGCCCCAGCATTTT.

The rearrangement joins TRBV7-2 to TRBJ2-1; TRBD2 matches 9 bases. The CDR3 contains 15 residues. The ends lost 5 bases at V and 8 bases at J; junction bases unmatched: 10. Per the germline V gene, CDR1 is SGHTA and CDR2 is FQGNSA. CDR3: CASSLRGGGKDEQFF. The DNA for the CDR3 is TGTGCCAGCAGCCTGCGCGGGGGGGGCAAGGATGAGCAGTTCTTC.

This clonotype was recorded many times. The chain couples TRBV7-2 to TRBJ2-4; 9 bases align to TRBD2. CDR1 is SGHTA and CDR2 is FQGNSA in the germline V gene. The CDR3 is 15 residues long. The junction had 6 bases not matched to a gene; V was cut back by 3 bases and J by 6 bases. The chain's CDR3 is CASSLNGGGANIQYF. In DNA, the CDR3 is TGTGCCAGCAGCTTGAATGGCGGGGGGGCAAACATTCAGTACTTC.

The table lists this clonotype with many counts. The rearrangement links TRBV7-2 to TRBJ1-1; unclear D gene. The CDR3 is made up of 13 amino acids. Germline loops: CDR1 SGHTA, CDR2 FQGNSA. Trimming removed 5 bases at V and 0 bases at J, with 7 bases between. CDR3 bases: TGTGCCAGCAGCGCAGACATGAACACTGAAGCTTTCTTT. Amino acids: CASSADMNTEAFF.

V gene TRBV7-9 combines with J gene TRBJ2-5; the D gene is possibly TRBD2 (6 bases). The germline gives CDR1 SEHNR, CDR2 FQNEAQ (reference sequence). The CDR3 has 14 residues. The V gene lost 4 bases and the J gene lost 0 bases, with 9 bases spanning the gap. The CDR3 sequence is CASSSPGDQETQYF. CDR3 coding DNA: TGTGCCAGCAGCTCCCCGGGAGACCAAGAGACCCAGTACTTC. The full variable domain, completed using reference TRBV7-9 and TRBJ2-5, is DTGVSQNPRHKITKRGQNVTFRCDPISEHNRLYWYRQTLGQGPEFLTYFQNEAQLEKSRLLSDRFSAERPKGSFSTLEIQRTEQGDSAMYLCASSSPGDQETQYFGPGTRLLVL.

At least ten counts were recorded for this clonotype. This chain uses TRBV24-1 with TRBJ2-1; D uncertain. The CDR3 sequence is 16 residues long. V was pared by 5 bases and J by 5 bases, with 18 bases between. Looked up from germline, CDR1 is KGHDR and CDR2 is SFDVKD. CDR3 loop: CATSVFPPGRNNEQFF. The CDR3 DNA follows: TGTGCCACCAGTGTCTTCCCACCCGGTAGGAACAATGAGCAGTTCTTC.

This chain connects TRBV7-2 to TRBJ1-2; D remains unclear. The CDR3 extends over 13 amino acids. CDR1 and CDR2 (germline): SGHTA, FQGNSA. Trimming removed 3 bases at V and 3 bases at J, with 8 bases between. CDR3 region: CASSFPSHYGYTF. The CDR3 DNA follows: TGTGCCAGCAGCTTCCCCAGTCACTATGGCTACACCTTC.

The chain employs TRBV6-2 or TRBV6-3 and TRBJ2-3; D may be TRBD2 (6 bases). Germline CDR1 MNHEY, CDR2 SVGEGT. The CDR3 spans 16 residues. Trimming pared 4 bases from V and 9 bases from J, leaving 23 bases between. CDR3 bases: TGTGCCAGCAGTTCCCCCTCGGGTGGAGCACGGGGGACGCAGTATTTT. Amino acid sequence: CASSSPSGGARGTQYF.

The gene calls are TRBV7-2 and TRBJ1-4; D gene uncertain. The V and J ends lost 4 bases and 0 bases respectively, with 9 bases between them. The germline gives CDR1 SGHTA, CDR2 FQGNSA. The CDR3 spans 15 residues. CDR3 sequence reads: CASSSVGATNEKLFF. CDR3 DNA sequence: TGTGCCAGCAGCTCCGTGGGTGCAACTAATGAAAAACTGTTTTTT.

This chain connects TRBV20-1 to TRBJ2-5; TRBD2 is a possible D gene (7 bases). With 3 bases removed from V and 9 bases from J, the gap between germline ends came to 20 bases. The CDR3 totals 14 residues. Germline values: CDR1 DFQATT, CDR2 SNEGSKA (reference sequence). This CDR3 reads CSAREGGPKSPQYF. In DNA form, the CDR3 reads TGCAGTGCTAGGGAGGGGGGGCCAAAAAGTCCCCAGTACTTC.

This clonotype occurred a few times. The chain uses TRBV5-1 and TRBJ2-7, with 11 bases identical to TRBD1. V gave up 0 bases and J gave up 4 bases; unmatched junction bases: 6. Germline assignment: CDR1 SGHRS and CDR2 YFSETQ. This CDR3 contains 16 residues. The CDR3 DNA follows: TGCGCCAGCAGCTTGGCCATGGACAGGGGGCCGTACGAGCAGTACTTC. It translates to CASSLAMDRGPYEQYF.

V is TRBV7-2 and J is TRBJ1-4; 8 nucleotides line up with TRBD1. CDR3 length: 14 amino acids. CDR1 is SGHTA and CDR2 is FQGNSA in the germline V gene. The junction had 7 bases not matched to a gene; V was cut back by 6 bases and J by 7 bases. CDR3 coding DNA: TGTGCCAGCAGGGAGACAGGGGTGGGTGAAAAACTGTTTTTT. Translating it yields CASRETGVGEKLFF.